These 3 T cell receptor beta chains share one sample of origin, sequenced in a study of cytomegalovirus exposure and HLA in healthy donors listed by TCRdb under 2017. Receptor amplification or capture employed the immunoSEQ multiplex PCR assay. For the multiplex PCR, a mixture combining 60 forward primers for TCR Vbeta segments and 13 reverse primers for TCR Jbeta segments was used. TCRdb took over this immuneACCESS table, retaining in-frame rearrangements with V and J assigned. Such tables are incomplete; in checked studies, under half of the missing clones stem from an unresolved V gene, and the remainder is unexplained. The sample records roughly 150,000 clones, over 75% of which are singletons. Approximately 6% of the sample goes to the ten largest clones. The sample comprised PBMCs. The receptors derive from a young man in good health and CMV-seropositive.

This chain uses TRBV9 with TRBJ2-3; 9 nucleotides line up with TRBD1. Trimming took 4 bases from V and 2 from J; bases not matched to a gene: 5. CDR3 length equals 15 residues. From germline, CDR1 is SGDLS and CDR2 YYNGEE. The CDR3 reads CASSLRQGDTDTQYF. CDR3 in DNA: TGTGCCAGCAGCCTTCGACAGGGGGACACAGATACGCAGTATTTT.

The chain employs TRBV29-1 and TRBJ1-1; maybe TRBD1 (6 bases). CDR3 length: 12 residues. The germline V and J ends were trimmed by 8 bases and 3 bases, with 13 bases remaining between them. CDR1 and CDR2 (germline): SQVTM, ANQGSEA. In DNA form, the CDR3 reads TGCAGCACCAAAGGGGGGGACACTGAAGCTTTCTTT. The encoded protein is CSTKGGDTEAFF.

The chain combines TRBV10-3 with TRBJ1-1; no reliable D call. Between the trimmed V and J ends, which lost 0 bases and 4 bases, there was a span of 6 bases. There are 13 residues in the CDR3. Germline V lookup: CDR1 ENHRY, CDR2 SYGVKD. Here the CDR3 DNA reads TGTGCCATCAGTGAGTCTACAGTCACTGAAGCTTTCTTT. Translated: CAISESTVTEAFF.